This T cell receptor beta chain comes out of a study of blood T cell repertoires in COVID-19. Study at large: Some COVID-19 samples were acute and others convalescent; all came from the United States, Italy and Spain. PBMCs, B-cell-depleted T cells, or T cells were the source of the cDNA or gDNA that made up the material.

Under the authors' procedure: Amplification of reference gene primers provided the estimated nucleated cell counts. Some clones are missing from TCRdb's copy, which holds only in-frame ones; the method was immunoSEQ multiplex PCR. V and J calls and clone size are those listed in that table; D and trimming were worked out from the DNA. This sample has hundreds of thousands of clones, with roughly nine tenths found just once. V gave up 0 bases and J gave up 0 bases, with 10 bases separating them. The CDR3 totals 16 residues. Per germline, CDR1 SGHRS and CDR2 YFSETQ. Sequences were obtained from peripheral blood. The clonotype comes from a woman in her forties or fifties with COVID-19, enrolled during active disease. V is TRBV5-1 and J is TRBJ1-3, with D possibly matching TRBD1 (5 bases). The CDR3 protein is CASSLGGHSSGNTIYF. CDR3 sequence (DNA): TGCGCCAGCAGCTTGGGGGGCCATAGCTCTGGAAACACCATATATTTT.